This T cell receptor beta chain comes out of a study of blood T cell repertoires in COVID-19. Across the whole study: Collection of acute and convalescent COVID-19 samples took place in the United States, Italy and Spain.

In Seattle, patients joined the study during active infection and were tracked longitudinally. This clone showed up just a few times. The germline gives CDR1 MDHEN, CDR2 SYDVKM. This CDR3 contains 18 residues. Trimming cost V 1 base and J 0 bases, with 16 bases left between them. Methods used by the authors: How many nucleated cells were present was estimated from reference gene primer amplification. TCRdb's table, derived via immunoSEQ multiplex PCR, lists solely in-frame clones and lacks some. For V, J and clone size, that table is used; D and trimming come from the DNA. Among about 170,000 clones listed, less than 90% were seen once.

The clonotype comes from a woman aged 55-70 years with COVID-19, enrolled during active disease. The genes are TRBV28 and TRBJ2-1; D possibly corresponds to TRBD2 (6 bases). The sample taken for sequencing was peripheral blood. The CDR3 region has the DNA TGTGCCAGCAGTTTATTTTTTAAAGGAGGGAGCTCCTACAATGAGCAGTTCTTC. As protein: CASSLFFKGGSSYNEQFF.